This is a list of T cell receptor beta chains from one sample in a study of Graves' ophthalmopathy and Graves' hyperthyroidism. MiXCR was run by TCRdb on the multiplex PCR reads, yielding one entry per CDR3 protein. The data show around 340,000 distinct CDR3 sequences, 17% seen once. The source material was peripheral blood. All receptors come from an adult man with Graves' ophthalmopathy. The CDR3 runs from the conserved cysteine through the conserved F or W. The D gene is left open where the match is weak. Part of the rows lack a size; the others show once, few, many or a class for expanded clones.

TRBJ1-2 TRBD1 many TRBV5-1 CASRVDRGAYGYTF TGCGCCAGCAGGGTTGACAGGGGAGCCTATGGCTACACCTTC
TRBJ1-2 TRBD1 once TRBV4-2 CASSQLDRAIRGYTF TGTGCCAGCAGCCAATTGGACAGGGCAATTCGGGGCTACACCTTC
TRBJ2-2 - many TRBV6-2/TRBV6-3 CASRLTGVTGELFF TGTGCCAGCAGACTAACCGGGGTCACCGGGGAGCTGTTTTTT
TRBJ2-5 TRBD1 many TRBV28 CASSSDRDRKETQYF TGTGCCAGCAGTTCAGACCGGGACAGGAAAGAGACCCAGTACTTC
TRBJ2-7 - - TRBV6-5 CAWSHQGNEQYF TGTGCCTGGAGTCACCAGGGGAACGAGCAGTACTTC
TRBJ2-2 TRBD2 many TRBV19 CASSIVTSGGGNTGELFF TGTGCCAGTAGTATAGTAACTAGCGGGGGCGGGAACACCGGGGAGCTGTTTTTT
TRBJ2-5 TRBD2 many TRBV27 CASSLRTSGRGGGRETQYF TGTGCCAGCAGCCTCCGGACTAGCGGGAGAGGAGGCGGTAGAGAGACCCAGTACTTC
TRBJ1-2 TRBD1 many TRBV29-1 CSVEGQATNYGYTF TGCAGCGTTGAGGGACAGGCCACAAACTATGGCTACACCTTC
TRBJ1-2 - many TRBV28 CASRGRPGAGYTF TGTGCCAGCCGGGGACGGCCGGGGGCTGGCTACACCTTC
TRBJ1-5 - once TRBV19 CASRILDAINQPQHF TGTGCCAGTAGAATCCTGGACGCAATTAATCAGCCCCAGCATTTT
TRBJ2-6 TRBD1 many TRBV6-5 CASRQQGAVGANVLTF TGTGCCAGCAGGCAACAGGGGGCGGTTGGGGCCAACGTCCTGACTTTC
TRBJ1-5 - many TRBV28 CASSPTEIQGNQPQHF TGTGCCAGCAGTCCGACCGAAATACAGGGCAATCAGCCCCAGCATTTT
TRBJ1-6 TRBD1 - TRBV6-1 CATGQANYNSPLHF TGTGCCACCGGACAGGCGAACTATAATTCACCCCTCCACTTT
TRBJ2-2 TRBD2 many TRBV7-2 CASSLAQRGNTGELFF TGTGCCAGCAGCTTAGCCCAGCGGGGTAACACCGGGGAGCTGTTTTTT
TRBJ2-2 TRBD1 many TRBV5-1 CASSLDGTGVTGELFF TGCGCCAGCAGCTTGGATGGGACAGGGGTCACCGGGGAGCTGTTTTTT
TRBJ1-5 - few TRBV15 CATARGATLLSNQPQPF TGTGCCACCGCGCGGGGGGCCACTCTTCTTAGCAATCAGCCCCAGCCTTTT
TRBJ2-2 - many TRBV6-4 CASSDRPRTGELFF TGTGCCAGCAGTGACAGGCCGAGGACCGGGGAGCTGTTTTTT
TRBJ2-7 - - TRBV7-2 CASRSGAGNEQYF TGTGCCAGCAGATCAGGTGCGGGGAACGAGCAGTACTTC
TRBJ1-5 TRBD1 many TRBV20-1 CSADTGTGGTQPQHF TGCAGTGCTGATACCGGGACAGGGGGCACTCAGCCCCAGCATTTT
TRBJ1-2 - many TRBV29-1 CSVEEAGRSAGGYTF TGCAGCGTTGAAGAAGCTGGGCGGTCGGCTGGTGGCTACACCTTC
TRBJ2-5 TRBD1 many TRBV6-6 CASSYSGPTGTGRETQYF TGTGCCAGCAGTTACTCGGGTCCTACCGGGACAGGGAGAGAGACCCAGTACTTC
TRBJ1-5 TRBD1 few TRBV18 CASSPPGTGAGNQPQHF TGTGCCAGCTCACCACCAGGGACAGGGGCGGGCAATCAGCCCCAGCATTTT